This TCR beta chain derives from a study of blood T cell repertoires in COVID-19. Turning to the study itself: Acute-phase and convalescent COVID-19 samples originated in the United States, Italy and Spain. In each case, the material was cDNA or gDNA derived from T cells, B-cell-depleted T cells, or PBMCs.

As originally analysed: Reference gene primer amplification yielded estimated nucleated cell counts. The data were produced by immunoSEQ multiplex PCR, yet TCRdb's version contains in-frame clones alone and is incomplete. V and J calls and clone size are as listed in that table; D and trimming were resolved from the DNA. The sample includes roughly 250,000 clones, 65% to 90% of them seen just once. A single count supports this clone. V gave up 2 bases and J gave up 11 bases, with 12 bases separating them. Germline lookup yields CDR1 LNHDA and CDR2 SQIVND (reference sequence). CDR3 length: 13 residues.

The source of this sequence is a woman over 75 with active or convalescent COVID-19. The sequenced material came from peripheral blood. This chain uses TRBV19 with TRBJ2-2, with D possibly TRBD2 on 5 matching bases. CDR3 nucleotide sequence: TGTGCCAGTAGTATATCTGGGCCGGGAGAGCTGTTTTTT. This sequence encodes CASSISGPGELFF.